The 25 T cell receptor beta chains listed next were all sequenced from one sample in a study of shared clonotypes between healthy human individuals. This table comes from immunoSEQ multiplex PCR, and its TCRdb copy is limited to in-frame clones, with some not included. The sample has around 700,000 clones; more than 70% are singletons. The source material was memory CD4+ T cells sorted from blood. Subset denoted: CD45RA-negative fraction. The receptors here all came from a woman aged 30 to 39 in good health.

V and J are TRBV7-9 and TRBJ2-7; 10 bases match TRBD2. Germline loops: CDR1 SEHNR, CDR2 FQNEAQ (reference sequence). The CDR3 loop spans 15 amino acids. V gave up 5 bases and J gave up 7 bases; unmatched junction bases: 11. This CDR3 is CASSQDHGTSDEQYF. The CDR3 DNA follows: TGTGCCAGCAGCCAAGATCACGGGACTAGCGATGAGCAGTACTTC.

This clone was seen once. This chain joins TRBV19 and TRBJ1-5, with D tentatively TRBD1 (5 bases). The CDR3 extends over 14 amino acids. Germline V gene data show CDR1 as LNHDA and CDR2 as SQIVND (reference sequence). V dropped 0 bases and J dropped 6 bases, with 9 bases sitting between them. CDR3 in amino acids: CASSIEEGIQPQHF. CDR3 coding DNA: TGTGCCAGTAGTATAGAAGAGGGGATTCAGCCCCAGCATTTT.

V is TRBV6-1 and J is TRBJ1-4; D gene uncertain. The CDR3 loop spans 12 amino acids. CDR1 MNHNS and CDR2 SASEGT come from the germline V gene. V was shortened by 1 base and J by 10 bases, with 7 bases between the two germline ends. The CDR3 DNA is TGTGCCAGCAGTGAAGGTTGGGTAAAACTGTTTTTT. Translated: CASSEGWVKLFF.

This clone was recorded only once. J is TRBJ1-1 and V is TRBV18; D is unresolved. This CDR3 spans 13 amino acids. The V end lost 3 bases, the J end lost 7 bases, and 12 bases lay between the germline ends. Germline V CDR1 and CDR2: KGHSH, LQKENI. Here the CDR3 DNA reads TGTGCCAGCTCACCGTCGAAAGGGCTTGAAGCTTTCTTT. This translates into CASSPSKGLEAFF.

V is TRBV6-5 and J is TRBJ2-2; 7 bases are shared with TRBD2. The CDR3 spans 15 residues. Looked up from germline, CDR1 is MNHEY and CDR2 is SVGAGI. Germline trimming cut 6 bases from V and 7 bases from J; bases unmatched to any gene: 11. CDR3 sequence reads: CASSGGRVFVGELFF. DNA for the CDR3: TGTGCCAGCAGCGGCGGGAGAGTATTCGTCGGGGAGCTGTTTTTT.

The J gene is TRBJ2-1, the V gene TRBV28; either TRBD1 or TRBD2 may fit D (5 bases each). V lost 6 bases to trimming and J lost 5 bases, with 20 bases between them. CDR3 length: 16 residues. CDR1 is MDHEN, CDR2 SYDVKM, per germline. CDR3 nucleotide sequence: TGTGCCAGCAGCTCTTCCGGGACGCGGAGGCACAATGAGCAGTTCTTC. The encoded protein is CASSSSGTRRHNEQFF.

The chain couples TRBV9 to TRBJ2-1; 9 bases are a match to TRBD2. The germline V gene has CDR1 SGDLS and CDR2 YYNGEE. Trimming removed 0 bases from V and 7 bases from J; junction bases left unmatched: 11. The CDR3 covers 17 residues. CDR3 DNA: TGTGCCAGCAGCGTAGCGTTAGGGACTAGCAGTCGGAATGAGCAGTTCTTC. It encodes CASSVALGTSSRNEQFF.

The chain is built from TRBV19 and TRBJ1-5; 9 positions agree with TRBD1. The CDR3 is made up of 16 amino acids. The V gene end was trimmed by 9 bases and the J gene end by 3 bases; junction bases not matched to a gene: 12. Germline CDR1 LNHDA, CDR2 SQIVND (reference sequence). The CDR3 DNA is TGTGCCAGCGACCTCGGGACAGGGTTGGCCAATCAGCCCCAGCATTTT. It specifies CASDLGTGLANQPQHF.

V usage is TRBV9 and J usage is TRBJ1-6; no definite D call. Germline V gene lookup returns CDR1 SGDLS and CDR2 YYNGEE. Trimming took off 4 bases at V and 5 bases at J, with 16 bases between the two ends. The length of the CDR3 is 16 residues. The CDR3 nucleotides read TGTGCCAGCAGCTCGACCATTAGAATAGATAATTCACCCCTCCACTTT. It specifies CASSSTIRIDNSPLHF.

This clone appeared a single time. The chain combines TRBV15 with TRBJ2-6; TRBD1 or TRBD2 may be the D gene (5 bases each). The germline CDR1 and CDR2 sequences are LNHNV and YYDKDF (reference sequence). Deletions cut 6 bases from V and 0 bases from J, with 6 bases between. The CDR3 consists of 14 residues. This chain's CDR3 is CATRGTSGANVLTF. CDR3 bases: TGTGCCACCAGGGGGACCTCTGGGGCCAACGTCCTGACTTTC.

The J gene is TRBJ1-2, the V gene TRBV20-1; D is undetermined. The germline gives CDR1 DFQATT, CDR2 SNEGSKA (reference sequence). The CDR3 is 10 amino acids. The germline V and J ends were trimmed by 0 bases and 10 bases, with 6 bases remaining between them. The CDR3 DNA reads TGCAGTGCTAGAGATTTCCTCTACACCTTC. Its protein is CSARDFLYTF.

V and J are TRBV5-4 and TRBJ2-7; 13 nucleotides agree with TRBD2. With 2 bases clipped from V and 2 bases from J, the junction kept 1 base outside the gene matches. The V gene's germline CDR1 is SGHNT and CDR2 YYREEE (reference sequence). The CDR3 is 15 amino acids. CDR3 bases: TGTGCCAGCAGCTTCACTAGCGGGAGGGCCTACGAGCAGTACTTC. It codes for CASSFTSGRAYEQYF.

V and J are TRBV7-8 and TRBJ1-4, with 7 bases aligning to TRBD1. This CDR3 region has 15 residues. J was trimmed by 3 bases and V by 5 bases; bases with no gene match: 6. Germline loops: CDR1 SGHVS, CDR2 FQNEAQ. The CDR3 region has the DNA TGTGCCAGCAGCGACGCTCAGGGGGCTAATGAAAAACTGTTTTTT. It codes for CASSDAQGANEKLFF.

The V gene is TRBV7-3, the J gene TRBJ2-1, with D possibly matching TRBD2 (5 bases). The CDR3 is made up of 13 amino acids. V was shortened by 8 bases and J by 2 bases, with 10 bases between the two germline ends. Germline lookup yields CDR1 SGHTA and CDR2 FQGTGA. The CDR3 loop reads CASGRAPYNEQFF. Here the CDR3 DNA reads TGTGCCAGCGGGCGGGCCCCCTACAATGAGCAGTTCTTC.

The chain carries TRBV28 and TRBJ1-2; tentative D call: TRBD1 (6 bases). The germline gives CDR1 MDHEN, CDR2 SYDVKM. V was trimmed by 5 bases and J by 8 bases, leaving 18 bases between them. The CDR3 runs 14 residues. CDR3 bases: TGTGCCAGCAGTCCTACCGGGACACCGACGGGCTACACCTTC. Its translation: CASSPTGTPTGYTF.

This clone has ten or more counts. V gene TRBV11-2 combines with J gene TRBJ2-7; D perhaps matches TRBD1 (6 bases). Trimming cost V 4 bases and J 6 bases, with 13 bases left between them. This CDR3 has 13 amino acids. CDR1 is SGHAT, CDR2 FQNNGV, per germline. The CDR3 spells CASSSDSLGEQYF. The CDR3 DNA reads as TGTGCCAGCAGCTCGGACAGCCTGGGCGAGCAGTACTTC.

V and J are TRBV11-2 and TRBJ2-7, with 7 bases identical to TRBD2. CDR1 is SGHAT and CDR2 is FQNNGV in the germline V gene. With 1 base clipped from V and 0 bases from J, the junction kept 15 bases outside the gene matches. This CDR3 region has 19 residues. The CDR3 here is CASSLGLAGFAGISYEQYF. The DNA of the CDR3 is TGTGCCAGCAGCTTAGGATTAGCGGGTTTCGCGGGCATCTCCTACGAGCAGTACTTC.

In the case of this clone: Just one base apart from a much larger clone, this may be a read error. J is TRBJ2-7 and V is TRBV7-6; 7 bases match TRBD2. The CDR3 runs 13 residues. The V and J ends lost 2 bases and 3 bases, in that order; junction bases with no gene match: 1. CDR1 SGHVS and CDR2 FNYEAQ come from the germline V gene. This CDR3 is CASSLPGGYEQYF. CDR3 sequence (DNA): TGTGCCAGCAGCTTACCGGGGGGCTACGAGCAGTACTTC. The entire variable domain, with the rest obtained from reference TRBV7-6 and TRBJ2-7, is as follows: GAGVSQSPRYKVTKRGQDVALRCDPISGHVSLYWYRQALGQGPEFLTYFNYEAQQDKSGLPNDRFSAERPEGSISTLTIQRTEQRDSAMYRCASSLPGGYEQYFGPGTRLTVT.

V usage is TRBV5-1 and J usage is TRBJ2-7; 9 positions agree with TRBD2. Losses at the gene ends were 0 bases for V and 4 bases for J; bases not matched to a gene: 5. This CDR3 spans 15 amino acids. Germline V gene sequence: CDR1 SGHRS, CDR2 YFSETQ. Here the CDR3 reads CASSLEGAGGYEQYF. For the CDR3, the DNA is TGCGCCAGCAGCTTGGAAGGAGCGGGAGGTTACGAGCAGTACTTC.

The CDR3 sequence: CASSPSYTNEKLFF. As DNA, the CDR3 is TGTGCCAGCTCCCCCAGCTACACTAATGAAAAACTGTTTTTT. The V call is TRBV27, the J call TRBJ1-4; the D is unclear. The V end lost 8 bases, the J end lost 2 bases, and 12 bases lay between the germline ends. CDR1 is MNHEY and CDR2 is SMNVEV in the germline V gene (reference sequence). The CDR3 is 14 residues long.

CDR3 DNA sequence: TGTGCCAGCTCACCTCCGGGACTAGCGGGACGGCAAGAGACCCAGTACTTC. Protein product: CASSPPGLAGRQETQYF. The chain uses TRBV18 and TRBJ2-5; TRBD2 matches 13 bases. This CDR3 is built from 17 residues. J lost 2 bases, V lost 3 bases, and 6 bases had no gene match. Germline values: CDR1 KGHSH, CDR2 LQKENI.

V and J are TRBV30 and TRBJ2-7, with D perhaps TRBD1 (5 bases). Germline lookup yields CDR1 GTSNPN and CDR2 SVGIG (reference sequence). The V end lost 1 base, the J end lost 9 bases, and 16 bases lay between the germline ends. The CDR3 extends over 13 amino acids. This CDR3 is CAWSAILQGLQYF. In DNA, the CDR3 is TGTGCCTGGAGTGCCATCCTTCAGGGATTGCAGTACTTC. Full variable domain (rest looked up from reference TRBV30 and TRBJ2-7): SQTIHQWPATLVQPVGSPLSLECTVEGTSNPNLYWYRQAAGRGLQLLFYSVGIGQISSEVPQNLSASRPQDRQFILSSKKLLLSDSGFYLCAWSAILQGLQYFGPGTRLTVT.

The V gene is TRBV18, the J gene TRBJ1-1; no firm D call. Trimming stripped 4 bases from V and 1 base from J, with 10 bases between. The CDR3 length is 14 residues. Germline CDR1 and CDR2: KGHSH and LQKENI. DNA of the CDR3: TGTGCCAGCTCACTGCACAAGAAGAACACTGAAGCTTTCTTT. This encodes CASSLHKKNTEAFF.

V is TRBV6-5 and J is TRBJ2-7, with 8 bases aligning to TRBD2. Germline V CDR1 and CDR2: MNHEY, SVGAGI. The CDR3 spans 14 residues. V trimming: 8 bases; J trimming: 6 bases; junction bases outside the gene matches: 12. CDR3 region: CASVAGMGWFEQYF. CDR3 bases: TGTGCCAGCGTAGCGGGGATGGGTTGGTTCGAGCAGTACTTC.

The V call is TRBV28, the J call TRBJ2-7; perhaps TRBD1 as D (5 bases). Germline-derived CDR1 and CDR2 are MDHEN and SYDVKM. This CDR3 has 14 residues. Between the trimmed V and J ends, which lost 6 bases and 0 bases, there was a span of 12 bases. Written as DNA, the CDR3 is TGTGCCAGCAGGGTCACAGGAAACTCCTACGAGCAGTACTTC. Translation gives CASRVTGNSYEQYF.